This is a list of T cell receptor beta chains from one sample in a study of CD8+ T cells in alopecia areata. Here immunoSEQ multiplex PCR was the method, and the copy in TCRdb shows in-frame clones only, minus some. Found here are about 180,000 clones, just over 65% of them singletons; the top ten hold 9.5% to 12%. The sequences come from CD8+ T cells sorted from blood, collected at week 0. The receptors come from a human donor with alopecia areata. CDR3s include the opening cysteine and the closing phenylalanine or tryptophan. The D gene is left open where the match is weak. Clone size appears in some rows only: once, few, many, or a class for an expanded clone.

>TRBV27|NA|NA|TRBJ1-2
TGTGCCAGCAGTTTATCACAGGGAACAATCTATGGCTACACCTTC
CASSLSQGTIYGYTF
>TRBV4-1|NA|TRBD1|TRBJ1-4
TGCGCCAGCAGCCAAGAGTGGACAGGGAAGTTTGTGTACGAAAAACTGTTTTTT
CASSQEWTGKFVYEKLFF
>TRBV7-9|NA|NA|TRBJ2-5
TGTGCCAGCATCGTTAACTGGGGGGCTAGGGAGACCCAGTACTTC
CASIVNWGARETQYF
>TRBV4-1|NA|NA|TRBJ1-5
TGCGCCAGCAGCCAAGATGGCGCCCGCAATCAGCCCCAGCATTTT
CASSQDGARNQPQHF
>TRBV6-5|NA|NA|TRBJ1-1
TGTGCCAGCATGCTGAACACTGAAGCTTTCTTT
CASMLNTEAFF
>TRBV27|NA|NA|TRBJ2-4
TGTGCCAGCAGTTTATGGGGGGCAGGCAAACTAGCCAAAAACATTCAGTACTTC
CASSLWGAGKLAKNIQYF
>TRBV27|NA|NA|TRBJ2-6
TGTGCCAGCCGAGACGGAGCTGGGGCCAACGTCCTGACTTTC
CASRDGAGANVLTF
>TRBV23-1|few|NA|TRBJ2-1
TGCGCCAGCAGTCCCATTCGGGGGCTTTACAATGAGCAGTTCTTC
CASSPIRGLYNEQFF
>TRBV12-5|NA|NA|TRBJ2-4
TGTGCTAGTGGCTCCGGGGCAGTTAAAAACATTCAGTACTTC
CASGSGAVKNIQYF
>TRBV5-6|few|TRBD2|TRBJ2-5
TGTGCCAGCAGCTTGTGGTCTAGCGGGGCTCTCCAAGAGACCCAGTACTTC
CASSLWSSGALQETQYF
>TRBV29-1|few|NA|TRBJ1-3
TGCAGCGCGACCCGGACAGCCTCTGGAAACACCATATATTTT
CSATRTASGNTIYF
>TRBV30|few|TRBD1|TRBJ1-5
TGTGCCTGGAGCCTGTCCCGGGACAGGGGCAGGGGCAATCAGCCCCAGCATTTT
CAWSLSRDRGRGNQPQHF
>TRBV29-1|NA|NA|TRBJ2-1
TGCAGCGCCCGACCGGGGCAAACCTACAATGAGCAGTTCTTC
CSARPGQTYNEQFF
>TRBV5-4|few|TRBD2|TRBJ2-1
TGTGCCAGCAGCTTGTCCCGACTAGCGGGGTACAATGAGCAGTTCTTC
CASSLSRLAGYNEQFF
>TRBV2|few|TRBD2|TRBJ2-3
TGTGCCATAATTCGGGGGGGCACAGATACGCAGTATTTT
CAIIRGGTDTQYF
>TRBV2|NA|NA|TRBJ1-6
TGTGCCAGCAGTGAAGCCGGACAAGGCTCCTCACCCCTCCACTTT
CASSEAGQGSSPLHF
>TRBV6-5|NA|NA|TRBJ2-7
TGTGCCAGCAGCCATCCTTCGGGGGTATGGTACGAGCAGTACTTC
CASSHPSGVWYEQYF
>TRBV6-5|NA|TRBD2|TRBJ2-2
TGTGCCAGCAGTTATGGGACTAGCGGGGTGACCGGGGAGCTGTTTTTT
CASSYGTSGVTGELFF
>TRBV29-1|few|NA|TRBJ2-1
TGCAGCGTTGGGAGCAGTGAGCAGTTCTTC
CSVGSSEQFF
>TRBV27|NA|TRBD1|TRBJ2-7
TGTGCCAGCAGTTTATCACGGACAGGCTACGAGCAGTACTTC
CASSLSRTGYEQYF
>TRBV28|NA|TRBD1|TRBJ1-6
TGTGCCAGCAGCCGAAGGGGGCTCGGAAATTCACCCCTCCACTTT
CASSRRGLGNSPLHF
>TRBV5-1|NA|TRBD1|TRBJ2-5
TGCGCCAGCAGCTTGACTTCAGGGGGCCAAGAGACCCAGTACTTC
CASSLTSGGQETQYF
>TRBV29-1|NA|TRBD1|TRBJ1-4
TGCAGCGTTGTACAGGGGGATGAAAAACTGTTTTTT
CSVVQGDEKLFF
>TRBV14|NA|TRBD2|TRBJ2-3
TGTGCCAGCAGCCAACCACCTAGGCGGGGGGGCCTTACAGATACGCAGTATTTT
CASSQPPRRGGLTDTQYF
>TRBV4-1|few|TRBD1|TRBJ2-5
TGCGCCAGCAGCTTCCGCAGGGGGAGTCAAGAGACCCAGTACTTC
CASSFRRGSQETQYF
>TRBV29-1|NA|TRBD1|TRBJ2-3
TGCAGCGTTGATGGGGCAGGGGGACATGCTAGAGCTACGCAGTATTTT
CSVDGAGGHARATQYF
>TRBV5-6|NA|TRBD1|TRBJ1-2
TGTGCCAGCAGCTACGGACAGGCCGTCCAACGCTACACCTTC
CASSYGQAVQRYTF
>TRBV2|NA|NA|TRBJ2-6
TGTGCCAGCCCGGCCTCTGGGGCCAACGTCCTGACTTTC
CASPASGANVLTF
>TRBV11-2|NA|TRBD2|TRBJ2-5
TGTGCCAGCAGCTTAGAAAACGAGCGGGGGGCCCAAGAGACCCAGTACTTC
CASSLENERGAQETQYF
>TRBV14|NA|NA|TRBJ1-6
TGTGCCAGCAGCCAGGGGGGGAGCTCCTATAATTCACCCCTCCACTTT
CASSQGGSSYNSPLHF
>TRBV29-1|NA|TRBD1|TRBJ2-7
TGCAGCGTAGTAACAGGACAGGCGAGGGAGCAGTACTTC
CSVVTGQAREQYF
>TRBV19|once|NA|TRBJ1-6
TGTGCCACCAACGGGGTTTTAGGTTCACCCCTCCACTTT
CATNGVLGSPLHF
>TRBV7-2|NA|TRBD2|TRBJ2-5
TGTGCCAGCAGCTTCGGGACTAGCGGTTTACAAGAGACCCAGTACTTC
CASSFGTSGLQETQYF
>TRBV2|NA|NA|TRBJ1-2
TGTGCCAGCATTGGCTCCAACTATGGCTACACCTTC
CASIGSNYGYTF
>TRBV27|once|NA|TRBJ1-6
TGTGCCAGCAGTTTAGGGAGTGGGGGTTCACCCCTCCACTTT
CASSLGSGGSPLHF
>TRBV5-1|NA|NA|TRBJ1-5
TGCGCCAGCAGCTTGTCCGGGGGTCAGCCCCAGCATTTT
CASSLSGGQPQHF
>TRBV7-9|NA|NA|TRBJ2-3
TGTGCCAGCAGCTTGAGCACAGATACGCAGTATTTT
CASSLSTDTQYF
>TRBV7-9|NA|NA|TRBJ1-2
TGTGCCAGCAGCTCAGGGGAATTCTATGGCTACACCTTC
CASSSGEFYGYTF
>TRBV29-1|NA|TRBD1|TRBJ1-2
TGCAGCGTTGGGTACAGGGGTGGCTACACCTTC
CSVGYRGGYTF
>TRBV13|NA|NA|TRBJ2-2
TGTGCCAGCAGCTTAGAGGGGAGAGCGAACACCGGGGAGCTGTTTTTT
CASSLEGRANTGELFF
>TRBV30|NA|NA|TRBJ2-6
TGTGCCTGGAGTGTACAAGAATCCTCTGGGGCCAACGTCCTGACTTTC
CAWSVQESSGANVLTF
>TRBV4-1|few|NA|TRBJ2-7
TGCGCCAGCAGCCATGGCTACGAGCAGTACTTC
CASSHGYEQYF
>TRBV23-1|NA|TRBD2|TRBJ2-2
TGCGCCAGCAGACTACTAGCGGGGGGATCCACCGGGGAGCTGTTTTTT
CASRLLAGGSTGELFF
>TRBV7-7|NA|NA|TRBJ2-5
TGTGCTAGCAGCCCCTATGGACAAGGAGAGACCCAGTACTTC
CASSPYGQGETQYF
>TRBV30|once|NA|TRBJ1-1
TGTGCCTGGTCAGGGCGGTCCGCTTTCTTT
CAWSGRSAFF